Each of the 17 T cell receptor beta chains below was sequenced from the same sample in a study of blood T cell repertoires in COVID-19. Generated by immunoSEQ multiplex PCR, the TCRdb table keeps only in-frame clones and is missing some. The sample records 150,000 or so clones, roughly three quarters being singletons. The sequenced sample consisted of peripheral blood. The source is a woman in her seventies with COVID-19, enrolled during active disease.

The gene calls are TRBV4-2 and TRBJ1-2; 7 bases are shared with TRBD1. The CDR3 is made up of 12 amino acids. CDR1 is LGHNA and CDR2 is YNFKEQ in the germline V gene. J lost 8 bases, V lost 2 bases, and 2 bases had no gene match. CDR3 sequence: CASSQSGGGYTF. In nucleotides, the CDR3 is TGTGCCAGCAGCCAATCAGGGGGAGGCTACACCTTC.

This chain connects TRBV6-2 or TRBV6-3 to TRBJ1-5, with D unclear. CDR1 is MNHEY, CDR2 SVGEGT, per germline. V lost 5 bases and J 7 bases, leaving 18 bases between the germline ends. CDR3 length: 15 residues. In DNA, the CDR3 is TGTGCCAGCAGTAACACTATCATCCAAGGCCAGCCCCAGCATTTT. Translated, it gives CASSNTIIQGQPQHF.

The chain combines TRBV5-1 with TRBJ2-1; TRBD1 aligns across 7 bases. This CDR3 is built from 16 residues. Germline V gene data show CDR1 as SGHRS and CDR2 as YFSETQ. Germline trimming cut 4 bases from V and 4 bases from J; bases unmatched to any gene: 11. CDR3 in DNA: TGCGCCAGCAGCAATGGAGGTCTGGACAGGTACAATGAGCAGTTCTTC. It codes for CASSNGGLDRYNEQFF. Variable domain in full (rest from reference TRBV5-1 and TRBJ2-1): KAGVTQTPRYLIKTRGQQVTLSCSPISGHRSVSWYQQTPGQGLQFLFEYFSETQRNKGNFPGRFSGRQFSNSRSEMNVSTLELGDSALYLCASSNGGLDRYNEQFFGPGTRLTVL.

This clone was observed a single time. The CDR3 sequence: CASSPGPSSGNTIYF. In nucleotides, the CDR3 is TGTGCCAGCAGCCCAGGCCCCAGCTCTGGAAACACCATATATTTT. The J gene is TRBJ1-3, the V gene TRBV6-5, with D uncertain. Germline loops: CDR1 MNHEY, CDR2 SVGAGI. V lost 6 bases and J 0 bases, leaving 12 bases between the germline ends. The CDR3 has 15 residues.

By frequency in the sample, this clone is medium-sized. The chain is built from TRBV19 and TRBJ1-1; a possible D gene is TRBD1 (6 bases). Trimming took off 5 bases at V and 11 bases at J, with 15 bases between the two ends. The CDR3 sequence is 12 residues long. Germline V gene lookup returns CDR1 LNHDA and CDR2 SQIVND (reference sequence). In nucleotides, the CDR3 is TGTGCCAGTAGTTTGTTGGGACAAATGGCTTTCTTT. As protein: CASSLLGQMAFF.

The rearrangement uses TRBV6-5 and TRBJ1-1; 9 bases are a match to TRBD1. The CDR3 has 15 amino acids. CDR1 is MNHEY, CDR2 SVGAGI, per germline. Trimming removed 4 bases from V and 3 bases from J; junction bases left unmatched: 6. CDR3 in DNA: TGTGCCAGCAGTTCGTCCGGGACAGGGTACACTGAAGCTTTCTTT. Its protein is CASSSSGTGYTEAFF.

The rearrangement links TRBV3-1 (or the pseudogene TRBV3-2) to TRBJ2-7; D is uncertain. Germline V CDR1 and CDR2: LGHDT, YNNKEL (reference sequence). This CDR3 region has 12 residues. V lost 0 bases and J 5 bases, leaving 5 bases between the germline ends. CDR3 in DNA: TGTGCCAGCAGCCAAGAGGGCCACGAGCAGTACTTC. Residues: CASSQEGHEQYF.

The chain uses TRBV3-1 (or the pseudogene TRBV3-2) and TRBJ1-1, with 8 nucleotides matching TRBD1. This CDR3 region has 12 residues. Germline V gene sequence: CDR1 LGHDT, CDR2 YNNKEL (reference sequence). V was clipped by 3 bases and J by 13 bases; unmatched bases: 7. In DNA form, the CDR3 reads TGTGCCAGCAGCCACGGACAGGGCTCCGGTTTCTTT. Its translation is CASSHGQGSGFF.

V gene TRBV7-9 combines with J gene TRBJ1-1; no definite D call. V gave up 2 bases and J gave up 1 base, with 5 bases separating them. The CDR3 is made up of 13 amino acids. Germline V lookup: CDR1 SEHNR, CDR2 FQNEAQ (reference sequence). CDR3 protein: CASSLQANTEAFF. The CDR3 nucleotides are TGTGCCAGCAGCTTACAAGCGAACACTGAAGCTTTCTTT.

The DNA for the CDR3 is TGTGCCAGCAGCGTAGGCCCCATACGGGGGGCAAGGAATGAGCAGTTCTTC. Its protein product is CASSVGPIRGARNEQFF. The chain couples TRBV9 to TRBJ2-1, with a tentative D call TRBD2 (7 bases). This CDR3 is 17 amino acids long. CDR1 is SGDLS, CDR2 YYNGEE, per germline. Trimming shortened V by 0 bases and J by 7 bases, and 20 bases separated the two germline ends.

The sample holds a few counts of this clone. J is TRBJ2-2 and V is TRBV6-6; a weak D match, TRBD1 (5 bases). This CDR3 is built from 15 residues. Trimming stripped 2 bases from V and 4 bases from J, with 11 bases between. Germline CDR1 MNHNY, CDR2 SVGAGI (reference sequence). CDR3 DNA: TGTGCCAGCAGTTACCCAGGGATGGGCACCGGGGAGCTGTTTTTT. It translates to CASSYPGMGTGELFF.

The chain carries TRBV28 and TRBJ2-1, with a possible D match to TRBD1 (7 bases). Germline lookup yields CDR1 MDHEN and CDR2 SYDVKM. V lost 3 bases and J lost 8, with 14 bases in between. The CDR3 covers 14 residues. The CDR3 loop is CASSFSGGGDEQFF. The CDR3 DNA reads TGTGCCAGCAGTTTCTCAGGAGGGGGCGATGAGCAGTTCTTC.

This chain links TRBV18 with TRBJ2-2, with D tentatively TRBD1 (5 bases). Per germline, CDR1 KGHSH and CDR2 LQKENI. V lost 3 bases to trimming and J lost 0 bases, with 17 bases between them. This CDR3 is 18 amino acids long. The CDR3 loop is CASSPRVSRATNTGELFF. CDR3 sequence (DNA): TGTGCCAGCTCACCCCGTGTAAGCAGGGCTACGAACACCGGGGAGCTGTTTTTT. The full variable domain, with the rest looked up from reference TRBV18 and TRBJ2-2, is NAGVMQNPRHLVRRRGQEARLRCSPMKGHSHVYWYRQLPEEGLKFMVYLQKENIIDESGMPKERFSAEFPKEGPSILRIQQVVRGDSAAYFCASSPRVSRATNTGELFFGEGSRLTVL.

The chain is built from TRBV13 and TRBJ1-1; the D is unclear. This CDR3 has 13 residues. V was clipped by 4 bases and J by 4 bases, with 10 bases between them. The germline V gene has CDR1 PRHDT and CDR2 FYEKMQ (reference sequence). The CDR3 nucleotides read TGTGCCAGCAGCTCACCACCCGGCACTGAAGCTTTCTTT. Its translation: CASSSPPGTEAFF.

V and J are TRBV7-6 and TRBJ2-5, with 8 bases lining up with TRBD1. V was clipped by 5 bases and J by 2 bases; unmatched bases: 7. Per germline, CDR1 SGHVS and CDR2 FNYEAQ. The CDR3 spans 15 residues. CDR3 coding DNA: TGTGCCAGCAGCCAACCCGGGACAGGACAAGAGACCCAGTACTTC. This gives the protein CASSQPGTGQETQYF. The variable domain in full, with the rest retrieved from reference TRBV7-6 and TRBJ2-5, is GAGVSQSPRYKVTKRGQDVALRCDPISGHVSLYWYRQALGQGPEFLTYFNYEAQQDKSGLPNDRFSAERPEGSISTLTIQRTEQRDSAMYRCASSQPGTGQETQYFGPGTRLLVL.

CDR3 sequence reads: CASSSTGRDTQYF. CDR3 in DNA: TGTGCCAGCAGCTCTACAGGGAGAGATACGCAGTATTTT. The chain employs TRBV7-2 and TRBJ2-3; D is perhaps TRBD1 (6 bases). This CDR3 has 13 residues. V was shortened by 4 bases and J by 5 bases, with 10 bases between the two germline ends. Germline CDR1 SGHTA, CDR2 FQGNSA. The whole variable domain, remainder taken from reference TRBV7-2 and TRBJ2-3, is GAGVSQSPSNKVTEKGKDVELRCDPISGHTALYWYRQSLGQGLEFLIYFQGNSAPDKSGLPSDRFSAERTGGSVSTLTIQRTQQEDSAVYLCASSSTGRDTQYFGPGTRLTVL.

This clone was seen only a few times. The genes are TRBV6-5 and TRBJ1-4, with D possibly TRBD1 on 5 matching bases. CDR3 length: 14 residues. V was pared by 6 bases and J by 6 bases, with 14 bases between. Germline V lookup: CDR1 MNHEY, CDR2 SVGAGI. The CDR3 region is CASSPGGVHEKLFF. Here the CDR3 DNA reads TGTGCCAGCAGCCCGGGGGGGGTACATGAAAAACTGTTTTTT.